This entry lists 24 T cell receptor beta chains sequenced from one sample in a study of OX40 agonist ivuxolimab in advanced cancers. The assay was immunoSEQ multiplex PCR, and TCRdb's table has in-frame clones only and misses some. The profile shows just over 30,000 clones, approximately 87% of them singletons. This sample comprised CD4+ or CD8+ T cells sorted from blood, obtained in a trial of the OX40 agonist ivuxolimab. All receptors come from an adult with an advanced solid tumor such as melanoma, head and neck, liver or kidney cancer.

V and J are TRBV18 and TRBJ1-4, with TRBD1 identical over 12 bases. Germline CDR1 reads KGHSH; CDR2 reads LQKENI. This CDR3 spans 20 amino acids. Trimming cost V 3 bases and J 14 bases; bases outside gene matches: 25. For the CDR3, the DNA is TGTGCCAGCTCACCTAAATCGTCCCTGGGACAGGGGGCGAATCACGGGTTTCTGTTTTTT. Amino acid sequence: CASSPKSSLGQGANHGFLFF.

The chain combines TRBV10-1 with TRBJ2-1; 10 nucleotides align to TRBD1. The J segment lost 2 bases and the V segment lost 4 bases, leaving 5 bases of the junction unmatched. This CDR3 comprises 16 residues. CDR1 is WNHNN and CDR2 is SYGVQD in the germline V gene (reference sequence). The CDR3 sequence: CASSGMTGGAYNEQFF. CDR3 coding DNA: TGCGCCAGCAGTGGCATGACAGGGGGCGCCTACAATGAGCAGTTCTTC.

The rearrangement uses TRBV9 and TRBJ2-1; a possible D gene is TRBD1 (6 bases). Trimming stripped 3 bases from V and 4 bases from J, with 17 bases between. Germline-derived CDR1 and CDR2 are SGDLS and YYNGEE. The length of the CDR3 is 16 residues. The DNA of the CDR3 is TGTGCCAGCAGCGGATACAGGGTGTCCCTATACAATGAGCAGTTCTTC. It specifies CASSGYRVSLYNEQFF.

The chain employs TRBV19 and TRBJ2-7; 9 bases fit TRBD1. Per germline, CDR1 LNHDA and CDR2 SQIVND (reference sequence). V lost 1 base to trimming and J lost 2 bases; unmatched junction nucleotides: 6. This CDR3 spans 16 amino acids. This CDR3 reads CASSIAAQGAPYEQYF. Here the CDR3 DNA reads TGTGCCAGTAGTATAGCCGCACAGGGGGCCCCCTACGAGCAGTACTTC. Combining the CDR3 with reference TRBV19 and TRBJ2-7 gives the whole variable domain DGGITQSPKYLFRKEGQNVTLSCEQNLNHDAMYWYRQDPGQGLRLIYYSQIVNDFQKGDIAEGYSVSREKKESFPLTVTSAQKNPTAFYLCASSIAAQGAPYEQYFGPGTRLTVT.

This clone has just a few counts. The chain is built from TRBV2 and TRBJ2-5; no definite D call. V lost 8 bases and J 4 bases, leaving 11 bases between the germline ends. This CDR3 comprises 12 residues. Germline-derived CDR1 and CDR2 are SNHLY and FYNNEI. CDR3 protein: CASAELPETQYF. Here the CDR3 DNA reads TGTGCCAGCGCAGAACTGCCAGAGACCCAGTACTTC.

This clone came up once. V usage is TRBV4-1 and J usage is TRBJ2-1, with 9 bases aligning to TRBD2. After removal of 0 bases from V and 2 bases from J, the junction contained 5 bases not matched to a gene. CDR1 is MGHRA, CDR2 YSYEKL, per germline. The CDR3 totals 17 residues. The CDR3 sequence is CASSQETSGYPYNEQFF. CDR3 sequence (DNA): TGCGCCAGCAGCCAAGAAACTAGCGGGTACCCCTACAATGAGCAGTTCTTC.

This chain uses TRBV28 with TRBJ2-7, with 12 bases matching TRBD2. This CDR3 has 16 amino acids. Trimming at V came to 0 bases and at J to 2 bases, leaving 2 bases not matched to a gene. Germline CDR1 MDHEN, CDR2 SYDVKM. The CDR3 spells CASSLWASGRAYEQYF. The CDR3, as DNA: TGTGCCAGCAGTTTATGGGCTAGCGGGAGGGCCTACGAGCAGTACTTC.

The rearrangement joins TRBV15 to TRBJ2-4, with D possibly matching TRBD1 (6 bases). The CDR3 is made up of 17 amino acids. In germline, CDR1 is LNHNV, CDR2 YYDKDF (reference sequence). Between the trimmed V and J ends, which lost 3 bases and 9 bases, there was a span of 24 bases. The CDR3 is CATSSASSGTPRGIQYF. As DNA, the CDR3 is TGTGCCACCAGCAGCGCGTCTTCCGGGACACCCAGGGGCATTCAGTACTTC.

The rearrangement joins TRBV28 to TRBJ2-1, with D hard to call. The germline CDR1 and CDR2 sequences are MDHEN and SYDVKM. V lost 9 bases and J 5 bases, leaving 14 bases between the germline ends. The CDR3 contains 13 residues. CDR3 loop: CASMPRPHNEQFF. The CDR3 region has the DNA TGTGCCAGTATGCCCCGCCCGCACAATGAGCAGTTCTTC.

The V gene is TRBV15, the J gene TRBJ1-2; D may be TRBD1 (6 bases). Germline V gene lookup returns CDR1 LNHNV and CDR2 YYDKDF (reference sequence). V was shortened by 4 bases and J by 4 bases, with 13 bases between the two germline ends. The CDR3 runs to 14 residues. This chain's CDR3 is CATSNLDRTYGYTF. In nucleotides, the CDR3 is TGTGCCACCAGCAATTTAGACAGGACCTATGGCTACACCTTC.

This chain links TRBV11-2 with TRBJ2-2, with TRBD2 identical over 9 bases. Trimming removed 0 bases from V and 4 bases from J; junction bases left unmatched: 3. The CDR3 is made up of 16 amino acids. Germline V lookup: CDR1 SGHAT, CDR2 FQNNGV. The CDR3, as DNA: TGTGCCAGCAGCTTAGACCCTAGCGGGATCACCGGGGAGCTGTTTTTT. Translating it yields CASSLDPSGITGELFF.

This clone was detected once. The genes are TRBV7-9 and TRBJ1-2; D gene unclear. The germline V gene has CDR1 SEHNR and CDR2 FQNEAQ (reference sequence). The CDR3 is 13 amino acids. V lost 1 base to trimming and J lost 6 bases, with 9 bases between them. The CDR3 bases are TGTGCCAGCAGCTTAGTGTCCCCCGATGGCTACACCTTC. It encodes CASSLVSPDGYTF. Drawing the rest from reference TRBV7-9 and TRBJ1-2, the complete variable domain is DTGVSQNPRHKITKRGQNVTFRCDPISEHNRLYWYRQTLGQGPEFLTYFQNEAQLEKSRLLSDRFSAERPKGSFSTLEIQRTEQGDSAMYLCASSLVSPDGYTFGSGTRLTVV.

The rearrangement uses TRBV27 and TRBJ2-3; no clear D. This CDR3 is built from 10 residues. V lost 11 bases and J lost 1, with 4 bases in between. CDR1 is MNHEY and CDR2 is SMNVEV in the germline V gene (reference sequence). CDR3 loop: CASRTDTQYF. The CDR3 region has the DNA TGTGCCTCCCGCACAGATACGCAGTATTTT.

V and J are TRBV4-2 and TRBJ2-7; D uncertain. V lost 1 base to trimming and J lost 5 bases, with 15 bases between them. The length of the CDR3 is 15 residues. CDR1 is LGHNA and CDR2 is YNFKEQ in the germline V gene. CDR3 amino acids: CASSQVSRSDHEQYF. In DNA form, the CDR3 reads TGTGCCAGCAGCCAAGTTAGCCGATCCGACCACGAGCAGTACTTC.

The chain recombines TRBV6-1 with TRBJ1-1, with D unresolved. V gave up 7 bases and J gave up 2 bases, with 5 bases separating them. The CDR3 spans 11 residues. Germline CDR1 is MNHNS and CDR2 is SASEGT. In nucleotides, the CDR3 is TGTGCCAGCAAGACAAACACTGAAGCTTTCTTT. This translates into CASKTNTEAFF.

This clone appeared once. The J gene is TRBJ2-5, the V gene TRBV11-3; TRBD2 aligns across 8 bases. The CDR3 extends over 16 amino acids. J was trimmed by 5 bases and V by 0 bases; bases with no gene match: 8. Germline V gives CDR1 SGHNT, CDR2 YENEEA. CDR3 protein: CASSLDSTGGAETQYF. The CDR3 DNA is TGTGCCAGCAGCTTAGACTCGACGGGAGGGGCGGAGACCCAGTACTTC.

V usage is TRBV27 and J usage is TRBJ2-1; D uncertain. CDR1 is MNHEY and CDR2 is SMNVEV in the germline V gene (reference sequence). Trimming removed 5 bases from V and 2 bases from J, with 13 bases in between. The CDR3 covers 15 residues. The CDR3 DNA reads TGTGCCAGCAGTGCAAAGAGCTTCCCCTACAATGAGCAGTTCTTC. This codes for CASSAKSFPYNEQFF.

The V and J genes are TRBV6-6 and TRBJ1-2, with 8 bases lining up with TRBD1. V was clipped by 0 bases and J by 10 bases; unmatched bases: 4. Germline-derived CDR1 and CDR2 are MNHNY and SVGAGI (reference sequence). The length of the CDR3 is 13 residues. The DNA of the CDR3 is TGTGCCAGCAGTTACTCCCAGGGGGCCCTCTACACCTTC. This encodes CASSYSQGALYTF.

CDR3 bases: TGTGCCAGCAGTTACCTCTCTGGGGCCAACGTCCTGACTTTC. Its translation: CASSYLSGANVLTF. The chain is built from TRBV6-6 and TRBJ2-6; D not certain. The CDR3 totals 14 residues. Per the germline V gene, CDR1 is MNHNY and CDR2 is SVGAGI (reference sequence). With 2 bases removed from V and 0 bases from J, the gap between germline ends came to 2 bases.

The chain joins TRBV11-1 to TRBJ2-1; 9 nucleotides agree with TRBD2. The CDR3 totals 16 residues. After removal of 10 bases from V and 8 bases from J, the junction contained 18 bases not matched to a gene. Germline CDR1 SGHAT, CDR2 FQDESV (reference sequence). CDR3 sequence: CATQEGGGRALDEQFF. As DNA, the CDR3 is TGTGCCACCCAAGAAGGAGGCGGGAGGGCCCTCGATGAGCAGTTCTTC.

This clone was seen only a few times. This chain links TRBV15 with TRBJ1-5; D not resolved. V was clipped by 0 bases and J by 9 bases, with 9 bases between them. This CDR3 is built from 13 residues. Germline V gives CDR1 LNHNV, CDR2 YYDKDF (reference sequence). CDR3 in amino acids: CATSREGISPQHF. The CDR3 DNA is TGTGCCACCAGCAGAGAGGGGATCTCGCCCCAGCATTTT.

This chain uses TRBV29-1 with TRBJ1-4, with 10 bases lining up with TRBD1. V was clipped by 7 bases and J by 7 bases; unmatched bases: 12. The length of the CDR3 is 15 residues. Germline CDR1 reads SQVTM; CDR2 reads ANQGSEA. CDR3 bases: TGCAGCGCGGGACAGGGGTTTGGGTATAGTGAAAAACTGTTTTTT. Residues: CSAGQGFGYSEKLFF.

The chain has TRBV15 and TRBJ2-3, with a weak D call TRBD1 (5 bases). The V and J ends lost 0 bases and 8 bases respectively, with 9 bases between them. The CDR3 extends over 13 amino acids. The germline gives CDR1 LNHNV, CDR2 YYDKDF (reference sequence). The CDR3 region has the DNA TGTGCCACCAGCAGAGACCGGCAGGGTACGCAGTATTTT. Its protein is CATSRDRQGTQYF.

This chain connects TRBV18 to TRBJ2-7; possibly TRBD1 for D (5 bases). The V end was cut by 3 bases, the J end by 3 bases, with 12 bases between. This CDR3 has 14 residues. Germline V lookup: CDR1 KGHSH, CDR2 LQKENI. CDR3 loop: CASSPVTASYEQYF. The CDR3 nucleotides are TGTGCCAGCTCACCGGTGACAGCGAGCTACGAGCAGTACTTC.